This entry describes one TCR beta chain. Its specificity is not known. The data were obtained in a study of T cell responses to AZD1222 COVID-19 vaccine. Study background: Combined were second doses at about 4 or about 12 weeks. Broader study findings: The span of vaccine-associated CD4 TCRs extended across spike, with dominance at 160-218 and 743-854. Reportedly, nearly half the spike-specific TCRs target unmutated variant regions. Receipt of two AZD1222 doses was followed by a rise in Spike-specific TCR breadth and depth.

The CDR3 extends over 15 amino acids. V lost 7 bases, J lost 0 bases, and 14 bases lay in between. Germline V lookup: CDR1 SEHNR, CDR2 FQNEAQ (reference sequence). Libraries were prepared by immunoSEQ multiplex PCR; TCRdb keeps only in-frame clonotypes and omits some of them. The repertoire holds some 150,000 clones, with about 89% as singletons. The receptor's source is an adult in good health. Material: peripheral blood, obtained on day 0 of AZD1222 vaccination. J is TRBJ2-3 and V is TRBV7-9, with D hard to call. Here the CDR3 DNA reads TGTGCCAGCATCCCGGGCTCGAGTAGCACAGATACGCAGTATTTT. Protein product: CASIPGSSSTDTQYF.